This TCR beta chain was documented in a study of T cell changes during pregnancy in multiple sclerosis. TCRdb's copy holds only in-frame clones and misses some; the assay was immunoSEQ multiplex PCR. The repertoire has more than 40,000 clones, 85% to 95% of them found once; the top ten carry just under 0.6%. Sequenced material: CD4+ T cells from peripheral blood mononuclear cells, taken in the second trimester of pregnancy. This clonotype originated in a female donor with multiple sclerosis, enrolled in a pregnancy study.

The CDR3: CASSPTGGPGTEAFF. Here the CDR3 DNA reads TGTGCCAGCAGCCCGACAGGGGGCCCGGGCACTGAAGCTTTCTTT. This chain connects TRBV7-3 to TRBJ1-1, with 10 bases lining up with TRBD1. CDR3 length equals 15 residues. CDR1 and CDR2 from the germline V gene are SGHTA and FQGTGA. V lost 5 bases, J lost 4 bases, and 7 bases stayed unmatched.